This T cell receptor beta chain was sequenced in a study of blood T cell repertoires in COVID-19. The method was immunoSEQ multiplex PCR; TCRdb's version includes in-frame clones alone and lacks a portion of them. The sample has about 170,000 clones, 70% to 90% seen once. This clone was seen a handful of times. This CDR3 is built from 14 residues. The V gene's germline CDR1 is SGHTS and CDR2 YDEGEE. V was shortened by 0 bases and J by 2 bases, with 6 bases between the two germline ends. J is TRBJ1-5 and V is TRBV5-8; D gene uncertain. The sample comprised peripheral blood. The sequence derives from a woman older than 75 in a cohort sampled during active or convalescent COVID-19. The CDR3: CASSLEQGNQPQHF. In nucleotides, the CDR3 is TGTGCCAGCAGCTTGGAGCAGGGCAATCAGCCCCAGCATTTT. The variable domain in full, completed from reference TRBV5-8 and TRBJ1-5, reads EAGVTQSPTHLIKTRGQQATLRCSPISGHTSVYWYQQALGLGLQFLLWYDEGEERNRGNFPPRFSGRQFPNYSSELNVNALELEDSALYLCASSLEQGNQPQHFGDGTRLSIL.